This T cell receptor (beta chain) was identified in a study of blood T cell repertoires in COVID-19. Study-level information: The United States, Italy and Spain were the sources of the acute and convalescent COVID-19 samples. Sample material is recorded as cDNA or gDNA derived from T cells, B-cell-depleted T cells, or PBMCs.

V was trimmed by 3 bases and J by 4 bases, leaving 10 bases between them. This CDR3 spans 14 amino acids. Per the germline V gene, CDR1 is KGHSH and CDR2 is LQKENI. A note on this clone: This same CDR3 is encoded by further DNA sequences in the sample.

How the authors handled the data: Estimation of nucleated cell counts was performed using reference gene primer amplification. Method: immunoSEQ multiplex PCR; TCRdb's copy keeps in-frame clones and lacks some. V and J calls and clone size are those listed in that table; D and trimming were worked out from the DNA. The sample holds a few hundred thousand clones, roughly nine tenths seen once. The V gene is TRBV18, the J gene TRBJ2-1; D is perhaps TRBD1 (6 bases). The sequence derives from a man aged 18-30 years with active or convalescent COVID-19. Material for sequencing was peripheral blood. The CDR3 DNA sequence: TGTGCCAGCTCACCGGGAACAGGGTACAATGAGCAGTTCTTC. It codes for CASSPGTGYNEQFF.